The rows below give T cell receptor beta chains drawn from one sample of a study of identical twins. TCRdb fed the 5' RACE reads into MiXCR, producing one record per CDR3 protein. The table records a few hundred thousand distinct CDR3 sequences, more than 20% of them present only once. These data also featured in a second study, about T cells expressing NK-cell markers.

The source material was CD4+ T cells sorted from blood. The receptors derive from a woman aged 18-29 years in good health. CDR3s include the opening cysteine and the closing phenylalanine or tryptophan. The D gene is left open where the match is weak. A row's size may be missing; if present it is once, few, many or a size class.

clone_size: -; v_call: TRBV5-1; d_call: TRBD1; j_call: TRBJ2-6; cdr3_aa: CASSIRTGGGANVLTF; cdr3_nt: TGCGCCAGCAGCATCCGGACAGGGGGCGGGGCCAACGTCCTGACTTTC
clone_size: few; v_call: TRBV6-5; d_call: -; j_call: TRBJ2-2; cdr3_aa: CASSYQRTGELFF; cdr3_nt: TGTGCCAGCAGTTACCAACGCACCGGGGAGCTGTTTTTT
clone_size: -; v_call: TRBV30; d_call: -; j_call: TRBJ2-3; cdr3_aa: CAWSLHNTDTQYF; cdr3_nt: TGTGCCTGGAGTTTGCATAACACAGATACGCAGTATTTT
clone_size: few; v_call: TRBV4-3; d_call: -; j_call: TRBJ1-1; cdr3_aa: CASSQDGQGGSTEAFF; cdr3_nt: TGCGCCAGCAGCCAAGATGGGCAGGGAGGGAGCACTGAAGCTTTCTTT
clone_size: -; v_call: TRBV7-9; d_call: -; j_call: TRBJ2-5; cdr3_aa: CASTPERGPQETQYF; cdr3_nt: TGTGCCAGCACCCCCGAGAGGGGCCCCCAAGAGACCCAGTACTTC
clone_size: few; v_call: TRBV20-1; d_call: -; j_call: TRBJ2-3; cdr3_aa: CSGGAADTQYF; cdr3_nt: TGCAGTGGGGGGGCCGCGGATACGCAGTATTTT
clone_size: -; v_call: TRBV20-1; d_call: -; j_call: TRBJ2-7; cdr3_aa: CSALTGTGLDEQYF; cdr3_nt: TGCAGTGCTCTCACCGGGACCGGTTTAGACGAGCAGTACTTC
clone_size: -; v_call: TRBV12-3/TRBV12-4; d_call: -; j_call: TRBJ1-2; cdr3_aa: CASSPDTLGGYGYTF; cdr3_nt: TGTGCCAGCAGCCCCGACACACTGGGCGGCTATGGCTACACCTTC
clone_size: -; v_call: TRBV4-2; d_call: -; j_call: TRBJ1-4; cdr3_aa: CASRSGLREKLFF; cdr3_nt: TGTGCCAGCAGGTCGGGGCTTCGTGAAAAACTGTTTTTT
clone_size: -; v_call: TRBV12-5; d_call: TRBD1; j_call: TRBJ2-2; cdr3_aa: CASGLNRGFGELFF; cdr3_nt: TGTGCTAGTGGTTTGAACAGGGGGTTCGGGGAGCTGTTTTTT
clone_size: -; v_call: TRBV5-1; d_call: -; j_call: TRBJ2-5; cdr3_aa: CASSLTAGDQTQYF; cdr3_nt: TGCGCCAGCAGCTTGACCGCGGGTGACCAGACCCAGTACTTC
clone_size: -; v_call: TRBV5-1; d_call: -; j_call: TRBJ2-1; cdr3_aa: CASSLFVRREAPYNEQFF; cdr3_nt: TGCGCCAGCAGCTTGTTTGTTCGGAGGGAGGCCCCCTACAATGAGCAGTTCTTC
clone_size: -; v_call: TRBV29-1; d_call: -; j_call: TRBJ1-1; cdr3_aa: CSVGEGVTEAFF; cdr3_nt: TGCAGCGTTGGGGAGGGCGTCACTGAAGCTTTCTTT
clone_size: -; v_call: TRBV2; d_call: -; j_call: TRBJ1-1; cdr3_aa: CASDSYPNTEAFF; cdr3_nt: TGTGCCAGCGACTCCTATCCGAACACTGAAGCTTTCTTT
clone_size: -; v_call: TRBV2; d_call: -; j_call: TRBJ1-2; cdr3_aa: CASTGTGNYGYTF; cdr3_nt: TGTGCCAGCACCGGGACGGGAAACTATGGCTACACCTTC
clone_size: few; v_call: TRBV7-6; d_call: -; j_call: TRBJ2-3; cdr3_aa: CASSSVINTQYF; cdr3_nt: TGTGCCAGCAGCTCAGTCATTAATACGCAGTATTTT
clone_size: few; v_call: TRBV5-1; d_call: -; j_call: TRBJ2-5; cdr3_aa: CASSLTGTIQETQYF; cdr3_nt: TGCGCCAGCAGCTTGACGGGAACCATCCAAGAGACCCAGTACTTC
clone_size: many; v_call: TRBV12-3/TRBV12-4; d_call: -; j_call: TRBJ1-1; cdr3_aa: CASSHQYTEAFF; cdr3_nt: TGTGCCAGCAGTCATCAGTACACTGAAGCTTTCTTT
clone_size: -; v_call: TRBV5-1; d_call: -; j_call: TRBJ2-5; cdr3_aa: CASSLTPGSQETQYF; cdr3_nt: TGCGCCAGCAGCTTGACCCCGGGTTCCCAAGAGACCCAGTACTTC
clone_size: -; v_call: TRBV5-1; d_call: -; j_call: TRBJ2-3; cdr3_aa: CASSLFRGGDPDTQYF; cdr3_nt: TGCGCCAGCAGCTTATTCAGGGGAGGGGACCCCGATACGCAGTATTTT
clone_size: few; v_call: TRBV20-1; d_call: -; j_call: TRBJ1-5; cdr3_aa: CSARGWSAYVRDSNQPQHF; cdr3_nt: TGCAGTGCTAGGGGATGGTCGGCATATGTTAGGGACAGCAATCAGCCCCAGCATTTT
clone_size: few; v_call: TRBV27; d_call: -; j_call: TRBJ2-3; cdr3_aa: CASSLRPSRDTQYF; cdr3_nt: TGTGCCAGCAGTTTGAGGCCCTCTAGGGATACGCAGTATTTT
clone_size: few; v_call: TRBV20-1; d_call: -; j_call: TRBJ2-2; cdr3_aa: CSARESGELFF; cdr3_nt: TGCAGTGCTAGAGAGAGCGGGGAGCTGTTTTTT
clone_size: -; v_call: TRBV6-5; d_call: TRBD2; j_call: TRBJ2-7; cdr3_aa: CASSYSIGRAYEQYF; cdr3_nt: TGTGCCAGCAGTTACTCGATCGGGAGGGCCTACGAGCAGTACTTC
clone_size: -; v_call: TRBV9; d_call: -; j_call: TRBJ2-3; cdr3_aa: CASSQLAWQNTDTQYF; cdr3_nt: TGTGCCAGCAGCCAACTCGCGTGGCAGAACACAGATACGCAGTATTTT
clone_size: -; v_call: TRBV6-1; d_call: -; j_call: TRBJ2-3; cdr3_aa: CASMEGYARDTQYF; cdr3_nt: TGTGCCAGCATGGAGGGATACGCCCGGGATACGCAGTATTTT
clone_size: -; v_call: TRBV11-2; d_call: TRBD2; j_call: TRBJ2-1; cdr3_aa: CASSGLAGASTYNEQFF; cdr3_nt: TGTGCCAGCAGCGGACTAGCGGGAGCATCCACCTACAATGAGCAGTTCTTC
clone_size: -; v_call: TRBV25-1; d_call: TRBD2; j_call: TRBJ2-3; cdr3_aa: CASGEGPYSTDTQYF; cdr3_nt: TGTGCCAGCGGGGAGGGACCATATAGCACAGATACGCAGTATTTT
clone_size: few; v_call: TRBV18; d_call: -; j_call: TRBJ2-2; cdr3_aa: CASSPPRGGTGELFF; cdr3_nt: TGTGCCAGCTCACCACCAAGGGGTGGCACCGGGGAGCTGTTTTTT
clone_size: few; v_call: TRBV20-1; d_call: TRBD2; j_call: TRBJ2-1; cdr3_aa: CSARGLAGAIHNEQFF; cdr3_nt: TGCAGTGCTAGGGGACTAGCGGGAGCCATACACAATGAGCAGTTCTTC
clone_size: -; v_call: TRBV12-3/TRBV12-4; d_call: TRBD2; j_call: TRBJ2-2; cdr3_aa: CASSSTAGAANTGELFF; cdr3_nt: TGTGCCAGCAGTTCCACGGCGGGAGCAGCGAACACCGGGGAGCTGTTTTTT
clone_size: once; v_call: TRBV11-2; d_call: -; j_call: TRBJ2-7; cdr3_aa: CASSRPGTYEQYF; cdr3_nt: TGTGCCAGCAGCCGCCCCGGGACTTACGAGCAGTACTTC
clone_size: -; v_call: TRBV12-3/TRBV12-4; d_call: -; j_call: TRBJ2-7; cdr3_aa: CASSRDSVGSYEQYF; cdr3_nt: TGTGCCAGCAGTAGGGATAGCGTAGGCTCCTACGAGCAGTACTTC
clone_size: few; v_call: TRBV10-2; d_call: -; j_call: TRBJ1-2; cdr3_aa: CASFLSGYTF; cdr3_nt: TGCGCCAGCTTTCTAAGCGGCTACACCTTC
clone_size: -; v_call: TRBV2; d_call: TRBD2; j_call: TRBJ2-1; cdr3_aa: CASLAGVEQFF; cdr3_nt: TGTGCCAGTCTAGCGGGAGTAGAGCAGTTCTTC
clone_size: -; v_call: TRBV7-9; d_call: -; j_call: TRBJ1-6; cdr3_aa: CASSMDIRSPLHF; cdr3_nt: TGTGCCAGCAGCATGGACATTCGGTCACCCCTCCACTTT
clone_size: few; v_call: TRBV12-3/TRBV12-4; d_call: -; j_call: TRBJ2-7; cdr3_aa: CASSAGTLRGEQYF; cdr3_nt: TGTGCCAGCAGTGCCGGGACCCTGAGGGGCGAGCAGTACTTC
clone_size: few; v_call: TRBV14; d_call: TRBD1; j_call: TRBJ2-7; cdr3_aa: CASSLRETGGFYEQYF; cdr3_nt: TGTGCCAGCAGCCTTCGAGAGACAGGGGGCTTCTACGAGCAGTACTTC
clone_size: -; v_call: TRBV12-3/TRBV12-4; d_call: TRBD1; j_call: TRBJ2-1; cdr3_aa: CASTWTGVKFF; cdr3_nt: TGTGCCAGCACATGGACAGGGGTTAAGTTCTTC
clone_size: -; v_call: TRBV10-3; d_call: TRBD2; j_call: TRBJ2-2; cdr3_aa: CAISGVGLAGGYTGELFF; cdr3_nt: TGTGCCATCAGCGGGGTTGGACTAGCGGGAGGTTACACCGGGGAGCTGTTTTTT
clone_size: -; v_call: TRBV20-1; d_call: TRBD2; j_call: TRBJ2-5; cdr3_aa: CSVGTSEQETQYF; cdr3_nt: TGCAGTGTCGGGACTAGCGAGCAAGAGACCCAGTACTTC
clone_size: -; v_call: TRBV7-9; d_call: -; j_call: TRBJ1-1; cdr3_aa: CASSRGRENTEAFF; cdr3_nt: TGTGCCAGCAGCCGAGGACGAGAGAACACTGAAGCTTTCTTT
clone_size: few; v_call: TRBV20-1; d_call: -; j_call: TRBJ2-6; cdr3_aa: CSASGGSGANVLTF; cdr3_nt: TGCAGTGCTAGTGGGGGCTCTGGGGCCAACGTCCTGACTTTC
clone_size: -; v_call: TRBV14; d_call: -; j_call: TRBJ2-3; cdr3_aa: CASSQDRAPDTQYF; cdr3_nt: TGTGCCAGCAGCCAAGACAGGGCTCCAGATACGCAGTATTTT
clone_size: few; v_call: TRBV20-1; d_call: -; j_call: TRBJ2-1; cdr3_aa: CSARTTTRSYNEQFF; cdr3_nt: TGCAGTGCTAGAACTACTACAAGGTCCTACAATGAGCAGTTCTTC
clone_size: few; v_call: TRBV5-1; d_call: -; j_call: TRBJ2-7; cdr3_aa: CASSVTDRDEQYF; cdr3_nt: TGCGCCAGCAGCGTGACAGATAGAGACGAGCAGTACTTC
clone_size: few; v_call: TRBV5-1; d_call: -; j_call: TRBJ2-1; cdr3_aa: CASSLTASDEQFF; cdr3_nt: TGCGCCAGCAGCTTGACGGCTAGCGATGAGCAGTTCTTC
clone_size: -; v_call: TRBV5-6; d_call: -; j_call: TRBJ2-5; cdr3_aa: CASSPRPTVLETQYF; cdr3_nt: TGTGCCAGCAGCCCGAGACCGACAGTTTTGGAGACCCAGTACTTC
clone_size: many; v_call: TRBV27; d_call: -; j_call: TRBJ2-1; cdr3_aa: CASSLLGLGRNEQFF; cdr3_nt: TGTGCCAGCAGTCTACTCGGACTGGGCCGAAATGAGCAGTTCTTC